These 21 T cell receptor beta chains were sequenced from one sample in a study of neurological immune-mediated disorders (dated by TCRdb to 2018 to 2020). The library was obtained by 5' RACE. The sample was run on an Illumina HiSeq 2500. TCRdb reworked the public reads: Q25 trimming with fastp, MiXCR clone assembly, productive beta chains retained. Every CDR3 protein is listed once, alongside the most common genes and DNA of its rows. The sample table records tens of thousands of distinct CDR3 sequences; 3.8% of these occur just once. Clones ranked in the top ten supply approximately 5.9% of the sample. Sequencing was performed on PBMCs. The receptors stem from a man aged 55-75 years with multiple sclerosis.

This clonotype was seen at least ten times. For the CDR3, the DNA is TGTGCCAGCAGGCGCGCTCATAGGGAGACCCAGTACTTC. This codes for CASRRAHRETQYF. V is TRBV27 and J is TRBJ2-5; D gene ambiguous. The CDR3 length is 13 residues. The V and J ends lost 6 bases and 5 bases respectively, with 13 bases between them. Germline V CDR1 and CDR2: MNHEY, SMNVEV (reference sequence).

This clonotype was seen repeatedly, ten times or more. The chain links TRBV27 to TRBJ2-2, with 8 bases identical to TRBD1. CDR1 is MNHEY and CDR2 is SMNVEV in the germline V gene (reference sequence). The V gene end was trimmed by 9 bases and the J gene end by 6 bases; junction bases not matched to a gene: 3. The CDR3 runs 12 residues. The CDR3: CASRQGSGELFF. The CDR3 DNA is TGTGCCAGTCGACAGGGGTCCGGGGAGCTGTTTTTT.

This clonotype was counted at least ten times. The gene calls are TRBV7-9 and TRBJ2-7; D call uncertain. The CDR3 spans 13 residues. V shed 5 bases and J shed 4 bases, with 12 bases lying between them. Germline V lookup: CDR1 SEHNR, CDR2 FQNEAQ (reference sequence). The CDR3 here is CASSLPWRYEQYF. CDR3 bases: TGTGCCAGCAGCCTGCCCTGGCGTTACGAGCAGTACTTC.

This clonotype has a count of ten or more. The chain recombines TRBV9 with TRBJ2-1, with D perhaps being TRBD1 or TRBD2 (5 bases each). Germline V gene sequence: CDR1 SGDLS, CDR2 YYNGEE. This CDR3 has 18 amino acids. The ends were cut back, 0 bases at V and 2 bases at J, with 18 bases in the middle. The CDR3 loop is CASSVAGAGGTPYNEQFF. The CDR3 DNA reads as TGTGCCAGCAGCGTAGCGGGTGCTGGGGGAACCCCCTACAATGAGCAGTTCTTC.

This clonotype was seen many times. The chain couples TRBV18 to TRBJ1-5; weak D call: TRBD1 (5 bases). The CDR3 totals 14 residues. The ends were cut back, 6 bases at V and 4 bases at J, with 13 bases in the middle. Germline CDR1 is KGHSH and CDR2 is LQKENI. The CDR3 sequence: CASSLRQTNQPQHF. In DNA, the CDR3 is TGTGCCAGCTCGCTTCGACAGACTAATCAGCCCCAGCATTTT.

The sample holds many counts of this clonotype. The gene calls are TRBV3-1 and TRBJ2-3; D unresolved. Germline V gene data show CDR1 as LGHDT and CDR2 as YNNKEL (reference sequence). With 3 bases removed from V and 1 base from J, the gap between germline ends came to 5 bases. CDR3 length: 13 residues. CDR3 DNA sequence: TGTGCCAGCAGCCACCCGGGCACAGATACGCAGTATTTT. Amino acids: CASSHPGTDTQYF.

This clonotype was counted many times. The CDR3 protein is CASSYVNSQETQYF. CDR3 coding DNA: TGTGCCAGCAGTTATGTCAACAGCCAAGAGACCCAGTACTTC. The chain recombines TRBV6-5 with TRBJ2-5, with no clear D. The V end lost 3 bases, the J end lost 1 base, and 9 bases lay between the germline ends. The CDR3 runs to 14 residues. Looked up from germline, CDR1 is MNHEY and CDR2 is SVGAGI.

The V and J genes are TRBV19 and TRBJ1-4; D unclear. Germline-derived CDR1 and CDR2 are LNHDA and SQIVND (reference sequence). The CDR3 runs to 15 residues. The V gene lost 3 bases and the J gene lost 5 bases, with 13 bases spanning the gap. In DNA, the CDR3 is TGTGCCAGTAGTATCCTCGGGGAAGAAAATGAAAAACTGTTTTTT. Its translation: CASSILGEENEKLFF.

This clonotype was observed a few times. The chain couples TRBV20-1 to TRBJ2-3; maybe TRBD2 (5 bases). Germline CDR1 and CDR2: DFQATT and SNEGSKA (reference sequence). CDR3 length: 12 amino acids. V was clipped by 3 bases and J by 2 bases, with 6 bases between them. As DNA, the CDR3 is TGCAGTGCTAGCGGGGACACAGATACGCAGTATTTT. Translation gives CSASGDTDTQYF.

This clonotype was counted many times. The CDR3 coding sequence is TGCAGTGCTAGAGAGGGGGCAGAGGGTTCACCCCTCCACTTT. Protein sequence: CSAREGAEGSPLHF. This sequence joins TRBV20-1 and TRBJ1-6; D is perhaps TRBD1 (6 bases). Trimming took 0 bases from V and 9 from J, leaving 12 bases between them. This CDR3 has 14 residues. Germline V gives CDR1 DFQATT, CDR2 SNEGSKA (reference sequence).

A few counts support this clonotype. A read error may explain this, as a much larger clone is one base away. CDR3 sequence (DNA): TGTGCCAGCAGCGGCAGGGGAGCGGAGCACCAGCATTTT. Translation: CASSGRGAEHQHF. The chain recombines TRBV7-9 with TRBJ1-5; D possibly corresponds to TRBD1 (6 bases). Germline-derived CDR1 and CDR2 are SEHNR and FQNEAQ (reference sequence). V lost 5 bases, J lost 12 bases, and 17 bases lay in between. The CDR3 has 13 residues. The full variable domain, rest sourced from reference TRBV7-9 and TRBJ1-5, is DTGVSQNPRHKITKRGQNVTFRCDPISEHNRLYWYRQTLGQGPEFLTYFQNEAQLEKSRLLSDRFSAERPKGSFSTLEIQRTEQGDSAMYLCASSGRGAEHQHFGDGTRLSIL.

This clonotype was found many times. V gene TRBV20-1 combines with J gene TRBJ2-5; D not certain. The ends were cut back, 0 bases at V and 5 bases at J, with 4 bases in the middle. This CDR3 contains 11 residues. Per germline, CDR1 DFQATT and CDR2 SNEGSKA (reference sequence). CDR3 loop: CSARDHETQYF. In nucleotides, the CDR3 is TGCAGTGCTAGAGATCATGAGACCCAGTACTTC.

There are many counts of this clonotype. V is TRBV5-1 and J is TRBJ2-1, with 7 bases aligning to TRBD2. The ends lost 0 bases at V and 1 base at J; junction bases unmatched: 7. This CDR3 spans 17 amino acids. Germline CDR1 and CDR2: SGHRS and YFSETQ. This CDR3 reads CASSLAPGRVSYNEQFF. The CDR3 coding sequence is TGCGCCAGCAGCTTGGCCCCTGGGAGGGTTTCCTACAATGAGCAGTTCTTC.

The chain couples TRBV9 to TRBJ2-1, with a possible D match to TRBD1 (6 bases). There are 16 residues in the CDR3. Per germline, CDR1 SGDLS and CDR2 YYNGEE. Trimming removed 0 bases from V and 5 bases from J, with 15 bases in between. The CDR3 DNA reads TGTGCCAGCAGCGTAGATCTCGGACAGTTCGACAATGAGCAGTTCTTC. Encoded protein: CASSVDLGQFDNEQFF. The variable domain in full, with the rest retrieved from reference TRBV9 and TRBJ2-1, is DSGVTQTPKHLITATGQRVTLRCSPRSGDLSVYWYQQSLDQGLQFLIQYYNGEERAKGNILERFSAQQFPDLHSELNLSSLELGDSALYFCASSVDLGQFDNEQFFGPGTRLTVL.

This clonotype was detected many times. The chain uses TRBV6-1 and TRBJ2-2, with D uncertain. CDR1 and CDR2 from the germline V gene are MNHNS and SASEGT. CDR3 length equals 14 residues. Trimming took off 6 bases at V and 1 base at J, with 9 bases between the two ends. CDR3 coding DNA: TGTGCCAGCAGCAATTTAGGGAACACCGGGGAGCTGTTTTTT. Amino acid sequence: CASSNLGNTGELFF.

This sequence joins TRBV20-1 and TRBJ2-1; D may be TRBD2 (8 bases). V lost 0 bases and J lost 0, with 15 bases in between. The CDR3 covers 17 residues. Germline lookup yields CDR1 DFQATT and CDR2 SNEGSKA (reference sequence). CDR3 sequence (DNA): TGCAGTGCTAGAGATCACGGGGGGGACAGCTCCTACAATGAGCAGTTCTTC. Its protein product is CSARDHGGDSSYNEQFF.

V is TRBV7-2 and J is TRBJ2-3, with 9 bases that match TRBD1. The germline V gene encodes CDR1 SGHTA and CDR2 FQGNSA. The CDR3 has 14 residues. Trimming removed 6 bases from V and 4 bases from J; junction bases left unmatched: 5. Here the CDR3 DNA reads TGTGCCAGCAGTCTGGGACAGGGCGCAGATACGCAGTATTTT. This sequence encodes CASSLGQGADTQYF.

In this sample, this clonotype turned up many times. It may be a read error: a sequence one base away is much more abundant. J is TRBJ1-4 and V is TRBV29-1; D is ambiguous. The CDR3 loop spans 13 amino acids. In germline, CDR1 is SQVTM, CDR2 ANQGSEA. V lost 6 bases and J 4 bases, leaving 12 bases between the germline ends. The CDR3 reads CSVKGKGNEKLFF. DNA of the CDR3: TGCAGCGTCAAGGGAAAGGGTAATGAAAAACTGTTTTTT.

At least ten counts were recorded for this clonotype. The gene calls are TRBV20-1 and TRBJ2-7; 12 nucleotides align to TRBD2. Germline V gene sequence: CDR1 DFQATT, CDR2 SNEGSKA (reference sequence). The CDR3 length is 13 residues. V gave up 4 bases and J gave up 3 bases; unmatched junction bases: 1. The CDR3 reads CSAMTSGGYEQYF. The CDR3 DNA follows: TGCAGTGCTATGACTAGCGGGGGCTACGAGCAGTACTTC.

This clonotype was detected ten times or more. V and J are TRBV12-3 or TRBV12-4 and TRBJ1-3; D not resolved. The CDR3 is 16 amino acids. V was pared by 6 bases and J by 4 bases, with 19 bases between. CDR3 DNA: TGTGCCAGCAGACAACCTCGGGGAAGATCCGGAAACACCATATATTTT. Translated: CASRQPRGRSGNTIYF.

In its sample, this clonotype was seen many times. The chain employs TRBV3-1 and TRBJ1-6; D perhaps matches TRBD1 (6 bases). Germline lookup yields CDR1 LGHDT and CDR2 YNNKEL (reference sequence). V was shortened by 4 bases and J by 9 bases, with 16 bases between the two germline ends. This CDR3 contains 15 residues. The CDR3 loop is CASSLSGTNPSPLHF. The DNA of the CDR3 is TGTGCCAGCAGCCTATCCGGGACAAATCCTTCACCCCTCCACTTT.